This TCR beta chain was sequenced in a study of blood T cell repertoires in COVID-19. The repertoire was sequenced with immunoSEQ multiplex PCR; TCRdb's copy has only in-frame clones and lacks some. The top ten clones hold roughly a fifth of a sample with some 180,000 clones, 83% of them seen once. The CDR3 has 18 amino acids. CDR1 and CDR2 from the germline V gene are SGHRS and YFSETQ. V shed 0 bases and J shed 4 bases, with 22 bases lying between them. Specimen: peripheral blood. The chain links TRBV5-1 to TRBJ1-2; tentatively, D is TRBD1 (5 bases). The source of this sequence is a woman aged 70-85 years who had recovered from COVID-19. The CDR3 loop is CASSLGPGEGGVTYGYTF. CDR3 DNA sequence: TGCGCCAGCAGCTTGGGGCCCGGGGAAGGAGGGGTAACCTATGGCTACACCTTC. Looking up the rest from reference TRBV5-1 and TRBJ1-2 gives the full variable domain: KAGVTQTPRYLIKTRGQQVTLSCSPISGHRSVSWYQQTPGQGLQFLFEYFSETQRNKGNFPGRFSGRQFSNSRSEMNVSTLELGDSALYLCASSLGPGEGGVTYGYTFGSGTRLTVV.